Following are 15 T cell receptor beta chains from one sample sequenced in a study of blood T cell repertoires in COVID-19. Profiled with immunoSEQ multiplex PCR; TCRdb holds only in-frame clones, not every one. The profile shows nearly 35,000 clones, more than 75% of them singletons. Specimen: peripheral blood. The receptors originated from a woman aged 60-75 years with acute or convalescent COVID-19.

This clone was counted a few times. V usage is TRBV10-2 and J usage is TRBJ2-7; D ambiguous. The CDR3 consists of 12 residues. CDR1 WSHSY and CDR2 SAAADI come from the germline V gene. Trimming took 4 bases from V and 3 from J, leaving 7 bases between them. The CDR3 is CASSGNFYEQYF. CDR3 sequence (DNA): TGCGCCAGCAGTGGAAACTTCTACGAGCAGTACTTC.

J is TRBJ1-1 and V is TRBV19; D is possibly TRBD1 (6 bases). V gave up 0 bases and J gave up 2 bases, with 13 bases separating them. The CDR3 totals 16 residues. The germline V gene has CDR1 LNHDA and CDR2 SQIVND (reference sequence). The CDR3 sequence: CASSIDDTGLNTEAFF. In DNA, the CDR3 is TGTGCCAGTAGTATAGATGACACAGGGCTTAACACTGAAGCTTTCTTT.

The chain combines TRBV6-2 or TRBV6-3 with TRBJ2-7, with unresolved D. Germline-derived CDR1 and CDR2 are MNHEY and SVGEGT. Trimming cost V 5 bases and J 4 bases, with 6 bases left between them. The CDR3 contains 11 residues. The CDR3 spells CASSPQYEQYF. The DNA for the CDR3 is TGTGCCAGCAGTCCACAGTACGAGCAGTACTTC.

The chain is built from TRBV10-1 and TRBJ2-2; 8 bases are a match to TRBD1. Per germline, CDR1 WNHNN and CDR2 SYGVQD (reference sequence). This CDR3 has 14 amino acids. V gave up 10 bases and J gave up 5 bases; unmatched junction bases: 9. The CDR3 here is CATAGQGITGELFF. The CDR3 region has the DNA TGCGCCACGGCCGGACAGGGTATTACCGGGGAGCTGTTTTTT.

This clone was seen more than once but under ten times. CDR3 sequence reads: CASSLLGLAANEQFF. CDR3 DNA: TGTGCCAGCAGCTTGCTCGGACTAGCTGCAAATGAGCAGTTCTTC. This rearrangement joins TRBV7-3 to TRBJ2-1, with 8 nucleotides matching TRBD2. Per germline, CDR1 SGHTA and CDR2 FQGTGA. The CDR3 covers 15 residues. The V segment lost 3 bases and the J segment 7 bases; nucleotides outside the gene matches: 8. Combining the CDR3 with reference TRBV7-3 and TRBJ2-1 gives the whole variable domain GAGVSQTPSNKVTEKGKYVELRCDPISGHTALYWYRQSLGQGPEFLIYFQGTGAADDSGLPNDRFFAVRPEGSVSTLKIQRTERGDSAVYLCASSLLGLAANEQFFGPGTRLTVL.

V is TRBV7-3 and J is TRBJ2-4; 9 bases are shared with TRBD2. J was trimmed by 4 bases and V by 3 bases; bases with no gene match: 7. There are 16 residues in the CDR3. Germline V gives CDR1 SGHTA, CDR2 FQGTGA. Here the CDR3 DNA reads TGTGCCAGCAGCTTCCGACTAGCGGATAAGAAAAACATTCAGTACTTC. The encoded protein is CASSFRLADKKNIQYF. The full variable domain, its missing parts supplied by reference TRBV7-3 and TRBJ2-4, is GAGVSQTPSNKVTEKGKYVELRCDPISGHTALYWYRQSLGQGPEFLIYFQGTGAADDSGLPNDRFFAVRPEGSVSTLKIQRTERGDSAVYLCASSFRLADKKNIQYFGAGTRLSVL.

The V gene is TRBV28, the J gene TRBJ1-2, with D unclear. V lost 8 bases and J 4 bases, leaving 11 bases between the germline ends. The CDR3 runs to 12 residues. Germline values: CDR1 MDHEN, CDR2 SYDVKM. CDR3: CASRSGLYGYTF. DNA of the CDR3: TGTGCCAGCCGATCCGGACTCTATGGCTACACCTTC.

This chain links TRBV13 with TRBJ1-6, with TRBD1 as a possible D gene (5 bases). CDR3 size: 11 residues. Germline V gene lookup returns CDR1 PRHDT and CDR2 FYEKMQ (reference sequence). With 6 bases removed from V and 10 bases from J, the gap between germline ends came to 7 bases. CDR3 bases: TGTGCCAGCAGTAAGGGGTCACCCCTCCACTTT. It codes for CASSKGSPLHF.

The chain has TRBV3-1 (or the pseudogene TRBV3-2) and TRBJ2-7; possible D gene TRBD1, 5 bases. The germline V gene encodes CDR1 LGHDT and CDR2 YNNKEL (reference sequence). This CDR3 is built from 13 residues. V was trimmed by 1 base and J by 4 bases, leaving 8 bases between them. Here the CDR3 reads CASSQGGVYEQYF. The DNA of the CDR3 is TGTGCCAGCAGCCAAGGGGGCGTATACGAGCAGTACTTC.

The gene calls are TRBV30 and TRBJ2-2, with TRBD1 matching over 11 bases. Germline CDR1 reads GTSNPN; CDR2 reads SVGIG (reference sequence). With 2 bases clipped from V and 6 bases from J, the junction kept 8 bases outside the gene matches. CDR3 size: 16 residues. In DNA form, the CDR3 reads TGTGCCTGGAGTTTCGTGGGGACAGGGGGATCCGGGGAGCTGTTTTTT. This translates into CAWSFVGTGGSGELFF.

V and J are TRBV11-2 and TRBJ2-3; D is perhaps TRBD1 (6 bases). Germline V gives CDR1 SGHAT, CDR2 FQNNGV. Trimming took off 4 bases at V and 2 bases at J, with 13 bases between the two ends. The CDR3 length is 15 residues. The CDR3 loop reads CASSSQGFATDTQYF. DNA of the CDR3: TGTGCCAGCAGCTCCCAGGGGTTTGCCACAGATACGCAGTATTTT.

This sequence joins TRBV27 and TRBJ2-5; tentative D call: TRBD1 (6 bases). This CDR3 has 13 amino acids. V dropped 5 bases and J dropped 5 bases, with 12 bases sitting between them. Germline CDR1 MNHEY, CDR2 SMNVEV (reference sequence). The CDR3 coding sequence is TGTGCCAGCAGTCCACAGGGTCGGGAGACCCAGTACTTC. Translating it yields CASSPQGRETQYF.

The V and J genes are TRBV15 and TRBJ1-1; D gene ambiguous. The V gene lost 6 bases and the J gene lost 5 bases, with 13 bases spanning the gap. This CDR3 contains 13 residues. Germline assignment: CDR1 LNHNV and CDR2 YYDKDF (reference sequence). This CDR3 is CATSFGDGTEAFF. Here the CDR3 DNA reads TGTGCCACCAGTTTCGGTGACGGGACTGAAGCTTTCTTT.

In nucleotides, the CDR3 is TGTGCCATCACCCCCGATGGTAGCTCAGATACGCAGTATTTT. Amino acid sequence: CAITPDGSSDTQYF. The rearrangement links TRBV10-3 to TRBJ2-3; D uncertain. Looked up from germline, CDR1 is ENHRY and CDR2 is SYGVKD. With 7 bases removed from V and 4 bases from J, the gap between germline ends came to 15 bases. CDR3 size: 14 residues.

The chain joins TRBV24-1 to TRBJ2-3, with D tentatively TRBD1 (5 bases). Germline loops: CDR1 KGHDR, CDR2 SFDVKD. The CDR3 loop spans 15 amino acids. Deletions cut 4 bases from V and 0 bases from J, with 10 bases between. In DNA, the CDR3 is TGTGCCACCAGTGAGCACAGGCTAAGCACAGATACGCAGTATTTT. Translating gives CATSEHRLSTDTQYF.